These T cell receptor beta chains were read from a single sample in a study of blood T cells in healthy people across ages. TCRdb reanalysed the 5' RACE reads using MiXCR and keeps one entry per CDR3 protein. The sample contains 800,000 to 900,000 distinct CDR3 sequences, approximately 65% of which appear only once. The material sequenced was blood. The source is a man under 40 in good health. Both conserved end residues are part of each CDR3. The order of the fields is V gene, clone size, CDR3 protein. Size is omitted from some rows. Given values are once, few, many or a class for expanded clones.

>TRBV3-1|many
CASSPLGWANTGELFF
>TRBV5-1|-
CASRRLNEQFF
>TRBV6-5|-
CASSHGDSRYNEQFF
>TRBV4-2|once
CASESQGRNTEAFF
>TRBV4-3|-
CASSHRPGTGGGETQYF
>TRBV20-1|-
CSATSGSSYNEQFF
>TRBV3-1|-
CASSQVRENTGELFF
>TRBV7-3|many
CASSPLSSPSGGSGEQFF
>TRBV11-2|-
CASSLAPGTLYEQYF
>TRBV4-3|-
CASSQAAGAYQNEQYF
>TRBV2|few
CAANGGPNEQFF
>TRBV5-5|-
CASSFSRDISRDEQYF
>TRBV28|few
CASSLSRRGQETQYF
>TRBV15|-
CATSSPVDREETQYF
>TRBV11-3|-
CASSLTGALGNEQYF
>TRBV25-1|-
CASSDLGLGQSCGYTF
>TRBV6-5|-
CASSSAAWAQYF
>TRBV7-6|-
CASSLSGGEGWETQYF
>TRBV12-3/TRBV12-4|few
CASSLRLRETQYF
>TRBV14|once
CASSRDVANEKLFF
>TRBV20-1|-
CSDPLNQETQYF
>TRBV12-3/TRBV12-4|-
CASSFALDRGGQETQYF
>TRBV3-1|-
CASSQEATGGKETQYF
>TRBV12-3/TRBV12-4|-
CASSRKRPTPGANVLTF
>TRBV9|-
CASSVGAGLGYEQYF
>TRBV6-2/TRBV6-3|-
CASTRTTAYEQYF
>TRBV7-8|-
CASSRSRTSGISYNEQFF
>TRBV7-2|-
CASSWGAGANEQFF
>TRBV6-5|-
CASSYEVAGELFF
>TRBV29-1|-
CSVEVQGTVNTIYF
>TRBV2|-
CASVLDEQYF
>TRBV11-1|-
CASSLHPSRTDTQYF
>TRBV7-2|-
CASSSAGVQTNEKLFF
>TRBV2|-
CASSEGPFMGKETQYF
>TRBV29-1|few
CSVAGGDGRSEAFF
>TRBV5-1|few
CASSVRSSGGEETQYF
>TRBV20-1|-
CSARGASGGYTQYF
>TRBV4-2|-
CASSPEVGSVGTQYF
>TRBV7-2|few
CASSGRQGAGGYTF
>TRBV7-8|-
CASSLGGGRDEQFF
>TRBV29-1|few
CSAIILDRGYGYTF
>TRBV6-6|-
CASSPSGTFSYNEQFF
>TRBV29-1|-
CSVLQAYNSPLHF
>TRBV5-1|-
CASSREQGGTEAFF
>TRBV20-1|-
CSAGTANSPLHF
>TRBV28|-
CATRLGQETQYF
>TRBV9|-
CASSVGVAGVFTGELFF
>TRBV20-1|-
CSARDGTDARETQYF
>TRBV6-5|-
CASRKGYEQYF
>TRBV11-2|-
CASSPHGASGDNEQFF
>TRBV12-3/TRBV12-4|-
CASSLGGSFFYEQYF
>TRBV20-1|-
CSARARGSHEQYF
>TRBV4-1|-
CASSQGDRTAQETQYF
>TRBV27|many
CASTQGGEAYNEQFF
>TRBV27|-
CASSMGLAGGNTQYF
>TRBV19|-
CASSSGDTGLGANVLTF
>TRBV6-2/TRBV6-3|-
CASSYEGMTQYF
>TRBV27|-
CASSGSRGNEQFF
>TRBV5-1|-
CASSLSPNSAQEQYF
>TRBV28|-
CASSFFRDLGANVLTF